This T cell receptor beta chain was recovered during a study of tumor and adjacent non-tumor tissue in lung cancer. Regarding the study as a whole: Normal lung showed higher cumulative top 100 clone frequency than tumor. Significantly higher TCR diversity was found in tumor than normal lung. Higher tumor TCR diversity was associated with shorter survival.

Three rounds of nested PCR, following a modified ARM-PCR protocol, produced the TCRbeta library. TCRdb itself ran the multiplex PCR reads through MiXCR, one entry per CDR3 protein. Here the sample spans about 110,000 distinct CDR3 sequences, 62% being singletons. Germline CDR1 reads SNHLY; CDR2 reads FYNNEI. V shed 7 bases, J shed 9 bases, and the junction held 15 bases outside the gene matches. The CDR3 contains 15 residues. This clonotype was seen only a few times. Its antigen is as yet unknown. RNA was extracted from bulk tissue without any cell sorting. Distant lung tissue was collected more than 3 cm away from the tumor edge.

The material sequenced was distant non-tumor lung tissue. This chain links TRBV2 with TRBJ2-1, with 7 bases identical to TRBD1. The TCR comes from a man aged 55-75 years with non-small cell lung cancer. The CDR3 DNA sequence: TGTGCCAGCACCGAACAGTACAGGGGTAGGCTTGAGCAGTTCTTC. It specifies CASTEQYRGRLEQFF.